A selection of T cell receptor beta chains follows, all from one sample in a study of T-cell memory formation after mild COVID-19. TCRdb itself ran the 5' RACE reads through MiXCR, one entry per CDR3 protein. The data show about 110,000 distinct CDR3 sequences, about 17% seen once. Source material: PBMCs or a T cell subset sorted from them (not recorded which). Every receptor here comes from an adult woman who had mild COVID-19 (a few samples of this study predate the infection). Cell type and time point are not known. The CDR3 runs from the conserved cysteine through the conserved F or W. The D gene is left open where the match is weak. Expanded clones get a size class; other rows say once, few or many, or leave the size out.

v_gene: TRBV12-3/TRBV12-4; d_gene: -; j_gene: TRBJ2-7; abundance: -; CDR3aa: CASGLGPVVYF; CDR3nt: TGTGCCAGCGGGTTGGGCCCCGTGGTGTACTTC
v_gene: TRBV7-9; d_gene: TRBD2; j_gene: TRBJ2-1; abundance: few; CDR3aa: CASSLVTSGARNEQFF; CDR3nt: TGTGCCAGCAGCTTAGTAACTAGCGGGGCGAGGAATGAGCAGTTCTTC
v_gene: TRBV12-3/TRBV12-4; d_gene: TRBD2; j_gene: TRBJ2-7; abundance: few; CDR3aa: CASSYAGGGQYEQYF; CDR3nt: TGTGCCAGCAGCTACGCGGGAGGCGGACAGTACGAGCAGTACTTC
v_gene: TRBV7-2; d_gene: -; j_gene: TRBJ2-1; abundance: -; CDR3aa: CASSNPGRGNKGYNEQFF; CDR3nt: TGTGCCAGCAGCAACCCCGGGCGGGGAAACAAGGGGTACAATGAGCAGTTCTTC
v_gene: TRBV15; d_gene: -; j_gene: TRBJ2-5; abundance: few; CDR3aa: CATSREGGAQYF; CDR3nt: TGTGCCACCAGCAGAGAGGGAGGCGCCCAGTACTTC
v_gene: TRBV4-1; d_gene: -; j_gene: TRBJ2-2; abundance: few; CDR3aa: CASSQDPNTGELFF; CDR3nt: TGCGCCAGCAGTCAAGACCCGAACACCGGGGAGCTGTTTTTT
v_gene: TRBV20-1; d_gene: TRBD2; j_gene: TRBJ2-7; abundance: -; CDR3aa: CSARDPSGTTYEQYF; CDR3nt: TGCAGTGCTAGAGACCCCAGCGGGACGACCTACGAGCAGTACTTC
v_gene: TRBV4-1; d_gene: -; j_gene: TRBJ2-1; abundance: few; CDR3aa: CASSQESITGSYNEQFF; CDR3nt: TGCGCCAGCAGCCAAGAAAGTATTACAGGCTCCTACAATGAGCAGTTCTTC
v_gene: TRBV12-3/TRBV12-4; d_gene: -; j_gene: TRBJ2-3; abundance: many; CDR3aa: CASTDPFGFTDTQYF; CDR3nt: TGTGCCAGCACCGATCCGTTCGGGTTCACAGATACGCAGTATTTT
v_gene: TRBV5-7; d_gene: -; j_gene: TRBJ2-7; abundance: few; CDR3aa: CASSPTGRAQCYEQYF; CDR3nt: TGTGCCAGCAGCCCCACAGGAAGGGCCCAATGCTACGAGCAGTACTTC
v_gene: TRBV7-8; d_gene: TRBD2; j_gene: TRBJ2-7; abundance: few; CDR3aa: CASTASGISYEQYF; CDR3nt: TGTGCCAGCACCGCGAGCGGGATCTCCTACGAGCAGTACTTC
v_gene: TRBV21-1; d_gene: -; j_gene: TRBJ1-5; abundance: few; CDR3aa: CASSKMGQAVFNQPQHF; CDR3nt: TGTGCCAGCAGCAAAATGGGACAAGCAGTCTTCAATCAGCCCCAGCATTTT
v_gene: TRBV9; d_gene: TRBD1; j_gene: TRBJ1-1; abundance: few; CDR3aa: CASSEEGQADTEAFF; CDR3nt: TGTGCCAGCAGCGAGGAGGGACAGGCTGACACTGAAGCTTTCTTT
v_gene: TRBV12-3/TRBV12-4; d_gene: -; j_gene: TRBJ2-1; abundance: medium-sized; CDR3aa: CASSPTQGRYNEQFF; CDR3nt: TGTGCCAGCAGTCCGACGCAGGGCCGCTACAATGAGCAGTTCTTC
v_gene: TRBV20-1; d_gene: TRBD2; j_gene: TRBJ2-7; abundance: -; CDR3aa: CSAKATSGILLSYEQYF; CDR3nt: TGCAGTGCCAAGGCCACTAGCGGGATACTCCTAAGCTACGAGCAGTACTTC
v_gene: TRBV6-2/TRBV6-3; d_gene: -; j_gene: TRBJ2-1; abundance: few; CDR3aa: CASSYEASPIIGEQFF; CDR3nt: TGTGCCAGCAGTTACGAGGCTAGCCCGATAATAGGCGAGCAGTTCTTC
v_gene: TRBV27; d_gene: -; j_gene: TRBJ2-1; abundance: few; CDR3aa: CASSLHPTGGDNEQFF; CDR3nt: TGTGCCAGCAGTCTACATCCCACAGGGGGGGACAATGAGCAGTTCTTC
v_gene: TRBV9; d_gene: TRBD1; j_gene: TRBJ2-7; abundance: -; CDR3aa: CASSVDDRGGEQYF; CDR3nt: TGTGCCAGCAGCGTAGATGACAGGGGTGGCGAGCAGTACTTC